This TCR beta chain was captured in a study of PD-1 blockade in mismatch repair-deficient tumors. Trimming shortened V by 0 bases and J by 4 bases, and 13 bases separated the two germline ends. Looked up from germline, CDR1 is LGHNA and CDR2 is YNFKEQ. The CDR3 runs 16 residues. Time point described: 10-day in vitro stimulation with candidate neoantigen peptide 7. More than five ELISpot-reactive neoantigen peptides each drove a roughly 9-day in vitro stimulation. A no-peptide control culture served as baseline for clone fold changes. Comment on this clone: Its antigen is currently unknown.

TCRdb keeps only in-frame clones here, not all; method: immunoSEQ multiplex PCR. The table lists 7,500 to 10,000 clones, 80% to 90% of them singletons, with roughly 12% in the top ten. The sample was cells cultured in vitro, taken from a patient treated with pembrolizumab. V and J are TRBV4-2 and TRBJ2-1, with D possibly being TRBD2 (6 bases). This clonotype was obtained from an adult with mismatch repair-deficient cancer. The CDR3 region is CASSQDSSSEYNEQFF. The CDR3 coding sequence is TGTGCCAGCAGCCAAGATTCTTCTAGCGAATACAATGAGCAGTTCTTC.